Sequencing of this TCR beta chain was carried out in a study of blood T cell repertoires in COVID-19. Study summary: T cells, B-cell-depleted T cells, or PBMCs provided the cDNA or gDNA that served as material.

This clone was detected only once. V was shortened by 2 bases and J by 4 bases, with 15 bases between the two germline ends. The germline V gene has CDR1 LNHDA and CDR2 SQIVND (reference sequence). This CDR3 spans 16 amino acids. Ages ranged from about 18 to 89 years, with residence in 24 US areas. Participants were placed into cohorts based on the clinical history they reported. Assay used: immunoSEQ multiplex PCR; TCRdb lists only in-frame clones, some missing. The repertoire holds approximately 270,000 clones, just under 90% seen once, with roughly 3.9% in the top ten. This TCR was recovered from a woman aged 25-40 years with acute COVID-19. The specimen was PBMCs or T cells enriched from blood (not recorded which). The chain carries TRBV19 and TRBJ2-1, with a tentative D call TRBD1 (6 bases). CDR3 sequence reads: CASSILRQASYNEQFF. The CDR3 DNA sequence: TGTGCCAGTAGTATACTAAGACAGGCGAGTTACAATGAGCAGTTCTTC.